Below are 10 T cell receptor beta chains sequenced from a single sample in a study of CD8 T cells in ankylosing spondylitis. Study-wide findings and caveats: A motif in TCR beta, a set of under ten highly homologous variants, appeared characteristic of ankylosing spondylitis blood.

Their antigens remain unidentified. MiXCR, applied by TCRdb to the 5' RACE reads, yields one record per CDR3 protein. The data show 200,000 to 250,000 distinct CDR3 sequences, 5.5% to 7.5% seen once. Sample: blood, either unsorted or a sorted T cell fraction (not recorded which). The source is a male donor with ankylosing spondylitis.

This clonotype has just a few counts. The chain couples TRBV6-2 or TRBV6-3 to TRBJ1-2; D not resolved. The germline gives CDR1 MNHEY, CDR2 SVGEGT. The V and J ends lost 0 bases and 7 bases respectively, with 15 bases between them. The CDR3 is 15 residues long. The CDR3 bases are TGTGCCAGCAGTTACTCCCGTTTAGAGAAGCGTGGCTACACCTTC. Translated: CASSYSRLEKRGYTF.

The sample holds many counts of this clonotype. The V call is TRBV4-3, the J call TRBJ1-2; no clear D. CDR3 length: 15 amino acids. Germline V CDR1 and CDR2: LGHNA, YSLEER. Trimming took off 1 base at V and 8 bases at J, with 17 bases between the two ends. This chain's CDR3 is CASSQGRRPSEGYTF. CDR3 in DNA: TGCGCCAGCAGCCAAGGACGCCGCCCTTCGGAGGGCTACACCTTC.

This clonotype was observed many times. The V call is TRBV7-9, the J call TRBJ2-7, with 10 bases that match TRBD1. The J segment lost 4 bases and the V segment lost 5 bases, leaving 5 bases of the junction unmatched. This CDR3 spans 14 amino acids. Germline assignment: CDR1 SEHNR and CDR2 FQNEAQ (reference sequence). The CDR3 is CASSGWDRGYEQYF. The CDR3 DNA sequence: TGTGCCAGCAGCGGATGGGACAGGGGTTACGAGCAGTACTTC.

This clonotype was observed many times. The rearrangement links TRBV7-9 to TRBJ2-5; perhaps TRBD1 as D (6 bases). This CDR3 is 16 amino acids long. Germline values: CDR1 SEHNR, CDR2 FQNEAQ (reference sequence). V was clipped by 3 bases and J by 1 base, with 15 bases between them. The CDR3, as DNA: TGTGCCAGCAGCTTCCCTTTGGTACAGGGCCAAGAGACCCAGTACTTC. It specifies CASSFPLVQGQETQYF.

This clonotype has a count of ten or more. J is TRBJ2-7 and V is TRBV7-2; unclear D gene. The CDR3 extends over 15 amino acids. The ends were cut back, 5 bases at V and 3 bases at J, with 17 bases in the middle. The germline V gene encodes CDR1 SGHTA and CDR2 FQGNSA. The CDR3, as DNA: TGTGCCAGCAGCCTAACAGACGGGCTAAGCTACGAGCAGTACTTC. As protein: CASSLTDGLSYEQYF.

Only a few counts were recorded for this clonotype. J is TRBJ2-2 and V is TRBV7-3; perhaps TRBD1 as D (6 bases). V was cut by 5 bases and J by 5 bases, with 18 bases left in between. Looked up from germline, CDR1 is SGHTA and CDR2 is FQGTGA. CDR3 length equals 16 residues. DNA for the CDR3: TGTGCCAGCAGCCTTCCCAGCAGGGGAAGGACCGGGGAGCTGTTTTTT. Translating gives CASSLPSRGRTGELFF.

This clonotype was counted ten times or more. The V call is TRBV6-6, the J call TRBJ1-2; D remains unclear. The CDR3 covers 15 residues. Germline V CDR1 and CDR2: MNHNY, SVGAGI (reference sequence). The germline V and J ends were trimmed by 0 bases and 4 bases, with 12 bases remaining between them. The CDR3 coding sequence is TGTGCCAGCAGTTACTCGATTCCGGCTCGCTATGGCTACACCTTC. It yields the protein CASSYSIPARYGYTF.

Many counts were recorded for this clonotype. The chain links TRBV28 to TRBJ2-5; D call uncertain. Deletions cut 6 bases from V and 5 bases from J, with 13 bases between. Per the germline V gene, CDR1 is MDHEN and CDR2 is SYDVKM. The CDR3 runs to 13 residues. The CDR3 nucleotides are TGTGCCAGCAGCTTTCACCTCCGGGAGACCCAGTACTTC. It codes for CASSFHLRETQYF.

This clonotype was found many times. The chain is built from TRBV9 and TRBJ1-6; D gene unclear. This CDR3 has 15 amino acids. Trimming cost V 2 bases and J 0 bases, with 6 bases left between them. From germline, CDR1 is SGDLS and CDR2 YYNGEE. The CDR3 coding sequence is TGTGCCAGCAGCGTCCGGGGCTCCTATAATTCACCCCTCCACTTT. Translated, it gives CASSVRGSYNSPLHF.

The chain is built from TRBV20-1 and TRBJ2-1; TRBD2 aligns across 8 bases. The CDR3 has 16 residues. V shed 2 bases and J 2 bases; nucleotides not matched to a gene: 8. CDR1 and CDR2 (germline): DFQATT, SNEGSKA (reference sequence). The CDR3 sequence: CSARSPGLVTYNEQFF. The DNA of the CDR3 is TGCAGTGCTAGATCGCCGGGACTAGTCACCTACAATGAGCAGTTCTTC.